The TCR beta chain described here comes from a study of blood T cell repertoires in COVID-19. V lost 5 bases and J lost 6, with 8 bases in between. CDR3 length: 12 amino acids. Measured with immunoSEQ multiplex PCR; TCRdb has only the in-frame clones, and not every one. The table records about 670,000 clones, about 90% of them present only once. The source is a woman aged 18-29 years with acute or convalescent COVID-19. This chain connects TRBV12-3 or TRBV12-4 to TRBJ2-4; possible D gene TRBD2, 5 bases. The sequencing input was peripheral blood. The CDR3 is CASSQRGNIQYF. The CDR3 DNA follows: TGTGCCAGCAGTCAACGGGGAAACATTCAGTACTTC.